This TCR beta chain was sequenced during a study of cytomegalovirus exposure and HLA in healthy donors. Vbeta (60) and Jbeta (13) primers were used in the PCR. The protocol was immunoSEQ multiplex PCR, while the TCRdb copy is restricted to in-frame clones and leaves out a portion. The sample lists about 150,000 clones, around 82% seen once, with under 7.5% in the top ten. In the case of this clone: The antigen is unknown.

V was clipped by 9 bases and J by 8 bases, with 11 bases between them. The length of the CDR3 is 11 residues. Germline V gives CDR1 SNHLY, CDR2 FYNNEI. Overall study findings and caveats: Researchers reported in a later analysis that a missense DCLRE1C variant was tied to TCR beta V- and J-gene trimming. Through in vitro validation, three CMV-associated chains were shown to be specific for CMV antigens.

This rearrangement joins TRBV2 to TRBJ1-5, with no clear D. The TCR comes from a woman in her fifties or sixties in good health and CMV-seropositive. Sequenced input: PBMCs. The CDR3 nucleotides read TGTGCCAGGGCCTCTCAGAAGCCCCAGCATTTT. Translation: CARASQKPQHF.